The text below deals with one T cell receptor beta chain. This specimen includes other DNA sequences encoding the same CDR3. The sample is drawn from a study of blood T cell repertoires in COVID-19. Study in general: The origin of the acute and convalescent COVID-19 samples was the United States, Italy and Spain. Sources were T cells, B-cell-depleted T cells, or PBMCs; the material itself was cDNA or gDNA.

How the authors handled the data: Researchers report that nucleated cell counts were estimated from reference gene primer amplification. This table comes from immunoSEQ multiplex PCR, and its TCRdb copy is limited to in-frame clones, with some not included. The V and J calls and clone size come from that table; D and trimming were worked out from the DNA. The sample includes about 140,000 clones, about 91% of them seen just once. The CDR3 runs 12 residues. The trim removed 0 bases at V and 8 bases at J, leaving 1 base unmatched. Per germline, CDR1 SGHRS and CDR2 YFSETQ. Sequencing was carried out using peripheral blood. This sequence originates from a woman aged 55-69 years with acute or convalescent COVID-19. This chain connects TRBV5-1 to TRBJ1-1; TRBD1 aligns across 7 bases. The CDR3 coding sequence is TGCGCCAGCAGCTTGGGGACAGGAGAAGCTTTCTTT. Amino acids: CASSLGTGEAFF.